Listed here are 7 T cell receptor beta chains from one sample, sequenced in a study of OX40 agonist ivuxolimab in advanced cancers. Assay: immunoSEQ multiplex PCR; the TCRdb copy retains only in-frame clones and omits some. Of about 55,000 clones listed, approximately 91% were seen once; the top ten hold roughly 6.9%. The material was CD4+ or CD8+ T cells sorted from blood, obtained in a trial of the OX40 agonist ivuxolimab. The source of these receptors is an adult with an advanced solid tumor such as melanoma, head and neck, liver or kidney cancer.

This chain uses TRBV28 with TRBJ2-6; D unclear. The CDR3 contains 16 residues. The V and J ends lost 5 bases and 0 bases respectively, with 11 bases between them. In germline, CDR1 is MDHEN, CDR2 SYDVKM. The CDR3, as DNA: TGTGCCAGCAGTGGAGTATTGGGCTCTGGGGCCAACGTCCTGACTTTC. This codes for CASSGVLGSGANVLTF.

The J gene is TRBJ2-1, the V gene TRBV27; D not resolved. This CDR3 contains 15 residues. Trimming left V 3 bases short and J 5 bases short, with 14 bases between. The V gene's germline CDR1 is MNHEY and CDR2 SMNVEV (reference sequence). The CDR3 spells CASSFSWRGHNEQFF. CDR3 coding DNA: TGTGCCAGCAGTTTCTCCTGGCGAGGACACAATGAGCAGTTCTTC.

The chain uses TRBV7-2 and TRBJ2-3; 9 nucleotides match TRBD2. The V and J ends lost 5 bases and 5 bases, in that order; junction bases with no gene match: 8. CDR1 is SGHTA, CDR2 FQGNSA, per germline. The CDR3 covers 15 residues. The CDR3 bases are TGTGCCAGCAGCCCACAGTCAGCGGGAGGAGATACGCAGTATTTT. Its translation: CASSPQSAGGDTQYF.

This chain links TRBV21-1 with TRBJ2-1; TRBD2, the table's D call, was not compared with the DNA. TRBV21-1 corresponds to a pseudogene. The CDR3 spans 16 residues. The CDR3 bases are TGTGCCAGCAGCTCACTAGCGGGAGTTCTATACAATGAGCAGTTCTTC. Its translation: CASSSLAGVLYNEQFF.

Worth noting for this clone: The same CDR3 also results from other DNA sequences found in this sample. V is TRBV30 and J is TRBJ1-1, with D perhaps TRBD1 (6 bases). CDR3 size: 12 residues. V lost 5 bases and J lost 4, with 11 bases in between. In germline, CDR1 is GTSNPN, CDR2 SVGIG (reference sequence). CDR3 bases: TGTGCCTGGCGGGGAGGGGGCACTGAAGCTTTCTTT. Its translation is CAWRGGGTEAFF.

This clone was detected only a few times. The chain has TRBV28 and TRBJ2-5; unclear D gene. Trimming cost V 5 bases and J 7 bases, with 11 bases left between them. Germline V gene lookup returns CDR1 MDHEN and CDR2 SYDVKM. The CDR3 runs 12 residues. The DNA of the CDR3 is TGTGCCAGCAGTCCCGCTTTGGGGACCCAGTACTTC. Protein: CASSPALGTQYF.

This clone showed up just a few times. The chain is built from TRBV29-1 and TRBJ2-3; D perhaps matches TRBD2 (6 bases). Trimming shortened V by 7 bases and J by 0 bases, and 11 bases separated the two germline ends. The CDR3 consists of 13 residues. Germline values: CDR1 SQVTM, CDR2 ANQGSEA. The CDR3 DNA follows: TGCAGCGACGGCGGGGCCAGCACAGATACGCAGTATTTT. Translated: CSDGGASTDTQYF.